This T cell receptor beta chain was found in a study of cytomegalovirus exposure and HLA in healthy donors. Sequenced by immunoSEQ multiplex PCR; TCRdb stores in-frame clones only, minus some. Found here are roughly 140,000 clones, 85% to 90% of them singletons; the top ten hold about 3.5%. The CDR3 is 16 residues long. V lost 4 bases to trimming and J lost 0 bases; unmatched junction nucleotides: 8. Germline-derived CDR1 and CDR2 are SQVTM and ANQGSEA. This clone showed up just a few times. The source material was PBMCs. The TCR sequence derives from a woman younger than 35 in good health and CMV-seropositive. This chain joins TRBV29-1 and TRBJ1-3; 8 bases are a match to TRBD1. CDR3 DNA: TGCAGCGTTGCCGTCTTTCAGGGGGCCTCTGGAAACACCATATATTTT. Its protein product is CSVAVFQGASGNTIYF.